A single sample gave rise to the 4 T cell receptor beta chains below, sequenced in a study of regulatory and conventional T cells in RAG deficiency. Libraries were prepared by immunoSEQ multiplex PCR; TCRdb keeps only in-frame clonotypes and omits some of them. This table has 20,000 to 25,000 clones, approximately 93% appearing once. Conventional CD4+ T cells were sorted from blood as CD25-low CD127-high cells. These data were also reused for a study on regulatory T cells. That work states: Primers: 52 TRBV forward and 13 TRBJ reverse.

Sequenced: CD4+ T cells sorted from blood. All receptors derive from a human donor in good health.

The rearrangement uses TRBV5-6 and TRBJ1-6, with TRBD1 identical over 8 bases. CDR1 is SGHDT and CDR2 is YYEEEE in the germline V gene. This CDR3 has 14 residues. The ends lost 3 bases at V and 7 bases at J; junction bases unmatched: 3. The CDR3 nucleotides read TGTGCCAGCAGCTGGGGGACAGGAAATTCACCCCTCCACTTT. Translation gives CASSWGTGNSPLHF.

V and J are TRBV11-3 and TRBJ1-4; unclear D gene. The length of the CDR3 is 13 residues. Looked up from germline, CDR1 is SGHNT and CDR2 is YENEEA. With 5 bases removed from V and 8 bases from J, the gap between germline ends came to 12 bases. The chain's CDR3 is CASSPNPGEKLFF. The CDR3 nucleotides read TGTGCCAGCAGCCCGAACCCAGGCGAAAAACTGTTTTTT.

The rearrangement uses TRBV30 and TRBJ2-1; 14 nucleotides align to TRBD2. V gave up 4 bases and J gave up 8 bases; unmatched junction bases: 7. Germline CDR1 reads GTSNPN; CDR2 reads SVGIG (reference sequence). The CDR3 has 15 residues. The DNA of the CDR3 is TGTGCCTGGACCCAGGGACTAGCGGGAGCCGATGAGCAGTTCTTC. This codes for CAWTQGLAGADEQFF.

The CDR3 bases are TGTGCCAGCAGCGACCGGGCCTTAAGTCACTACAATGAGCAGTTCTTC. It yields the protein CASSDRALSHYNEQFF. The chain recombines TRBV9 with TRBJ2-1; the D is unclear. In germline, CDR1 is SGDLS, CDR2 YYNGEE. Trimming stripped 3 bases from V and 3 bases from J, with 16 bases between. This CDR3 is 16 amino acids long.